The clone carrying this TCR beta chain has a handful of counts. Its antigen is still unknown. The junction departs from germline at one end; a sequencing error may be responsible. These data come from a study of T-cell memory formation after mild COVID-19. Study overall: TCR clusters were mostly confined to one donor each.

It was 5'RACE with constant-segment primers that produced the TCR alpha and TCR beta cDNA libraries, which carried sample barcodes and UMIs. TCRdb processed the 5' RACE reads anew with MiXCR; each CDR3 protein has one entry. The sample includes about 55,000 distinct CDR3 sequences, over 7.5% of them seen just once. Study-level results: Researchers found some responding clones in pre-infection memory, a sign that cross-reactive memory joined. Clonal second-wave expansions that peaked on day 37 had unconfirmed SARS-CoV-2 specificity.

The TCR sequence derives from a man between 18 and 35 years old who had mild COVID-19 (a few samples of this study predate the infection). Cell type and time point are not known. The sequencing input was PBMCs or a T cell subset sorted from them (not recorded which).

CDR3 protein: CASSQDFRRLASGYTF. The CDR3 nucleotides are TGCGCCAGCAGTCAAGATTTTCGACGGTTAGCCTCTGGCTACACCTTC. The rearrangement joins TRBV4-1 to TRBJ1-2; D gene unclear. The CDR3 covers 16 residues. Germline CDR1 is MGHRA and CDR2 is YSYEKL.